A single sample gave rise to the 11 T cell receptor beta chains below, sequenced in a study of blood T cell repertoires in COVID-19. TCRdb's table, derived via immunoSEQ multiplex PCR, lists solely in-frame clones and lacks some. The data show about 140,000 clones, about nine tenths seen once. Sequenced input: peripheral blood. These receptors all stem from a woman aged 45-60 years with acute or convalescent COVID-19.

The chain uses TRBV25-1 and TRBJ2-7; D is unresolved. Between the trimmed V and J ends, which lost 5 bases and 5 bases, there was a span of 10 bases. The CDR3 totals 12 residues. Per the germline V gene, CDR1 is MGHDK and CDR2 is SYGVNS. Here the CDR3 reads CASSSFRDEQYF. The CDR3 DNA follows: TGTGCCAGCAGTTCTTTCCGGGACGAGCAGTACTTC.

In its sample, this clone was seen a few times. The genes are TRBV7-9 and TRBJ2-7; D not certain. CDR1 is SEHNR, CDR2 FQNEAQ, per germline (reference sequence). The CDR3 length is 13 residues. The ends were cut back, 4 bases at V and 2 bases at J, with 9 bases in the middle. CDR3 residues: CASSSVPTYEQYF. Written as DNA, the CDR3 is TGTGCCAGCAGCTCGGTCCCTACCTACGAGCAGTACTTC.

The chain couples TRBV10-1 to TRBJ1-4; 7 bases map to TRBD1. The CDR3 runs to 15 residues. Unmatched junction bases numbered 4, after V lost 0 bases and J lost 6 bases. CDR1 is WNHNN and CDR2 is SYGVQD in the germline V gene (reference sequence). The CDR3 reads CASSESTGTDEKLFF. CDR3 sequence (DNA): TGCGCCAGCAGTGAGTCGACTGGGACAGATGAAAAACTGTTTTTT.

This rearrangement joins TRBV6-5 to TRBJ2-3; D gene ambiguous. V lost 4 bases to trimming and J lost 2 bases, with 10 bases between them. Germline CDR1 is MNHEY and CDR2 is SVGAGI. The CDR3 length is 14 residues. The CDR3 spells CASSSLASTDTQYF. DNA of the CDR3: TGTGCCAGCAGTTCCTTAGCTTCCACAGATACGCAGTATTTT.

This rearrangement joins TRBV2 to TRBJ1-6; maybe TRBD1 (5 bases). V lost 1 base and J 10 bases, leaving 14 bases between the germline ends. The CDR3 contains 15 residues. Germline CDR1 SNHLY, CDR2 FYNNEI. The CDR3 nucleotides are TGTGCCAGCAGTGAAGGAAACAGGATGGAATCACCCCTCCACTTT. Protein sequence: CASSEGNRMESPLHF.

The CDR3 DNA reads as TGCAGTGCAACCTGGGGGGAAGCCCAGCATTTT. Protein sequence: CSATWGEAQHF. The J gene is TRBJ1-5, the V gene TRBV20-1; D is perhaps TRBD1 (5 bases). CDR3 length equals 11 residues. The V gene's germline CDR1 is DFQATT and CDR2 SNEGSKA (reference sequence). V gave up 6 bases and J gave up 11 bases, with 14 bases separating them.

The chain employs TRBV23-1 and TRBJ1-2; D is uncertain. TRBV23-1 qualifies as an ORF whose function is uncertain. V was pared by 4 bases and J by 12 bases, with 15 bases between. The CDR3 loop spans 12 amino acids. CDR3 residues: CASSPFPGGDTF. The CDR3 nucleotides read TGCGCCAGCAGTCCATTCCCCGGCGGGGACACCTTC.

V is TRBV5-1 and J is TRBJ1-6; the D gene is possibly TRBD1 (6 bases). Trimming left V 4 bases short and J 7 bases short, with 12 bases between. This CDR3 has 14 amino acids. Per germline, CDR1 SGHRS and CDR2 YFSETQ. The CDR3 DNA reads as TGCGCCAGCAGCCAACAGGGTCCCAATTCACCCCTCCACTTT. Its protein product is CASSQQGPNSPLHF.

V and J are TRBV24-1 and TRBJ2-7; D call uncertain. The CDR3 totals 11 residues. Looked up from germline, CDR1 is KGHDR and CDR2 is SFDVKD. V lost 12 bases to trimming and J lost 4 bases, with 12 bases between them. CDR3 sequence reads: CAEPPMYEQYF. The CDR3 bases are TGTGCCGAGCCCCCGATGTACGAGCAGTACTTC.

V is TRBV5-1 and J is TRBJ2-3; D gene uncertain. V lost 3 bases to trimming and J lost 4 bases, with 9 bases between them. The germline gives CDR1 SGHRS, CDR2 YFSETQ. The CDR3 contains 13 residues. The CDR3 spells CASSSNPADTQYF. For the CDR3, the DNA is TGCGCCAGCAGCTCCAACCCAGCAGATACGCAGTATTTT.

The chain employs TRBV4-2 and TRBJ1-5, with 7 nucleotides matching TRBD1. Losses at the gene ends were 4 bases for V and 6 bases for J; bases not matched to a gene: 6. The germline gives CDR1 LGHNA, CDR2 YNFKEQ. The CDR3 totals 14 residues. The CDR3 region is CASSPTGDGQPQHF. DNA for the CDR3: TGTGCCAGCAGCCCCACAGGGGACGGTCAGCCCCAGCATTTT.